This T cell receptor beta chain was sequenced during a study of cytomegalovirus exposure and HLA in healthy donors. Study results and limitations: Both high specificity and high sensitivity reportedly marked the classifier's diagnosis of cytomegalovirus status. Specificity of a few CMV-associated chains for CMV antigens was verified in vitro. A subsequent analysis found that TCR clusters from the first cohort also tended to co-occur in the 120 or so validation repertoires, with approximately 95% of cluster scores above 0.

Turning to this clone: As yet, its antigen is unknown.

Here immunoSEQ multiplex PCR was the method, and the copy in TCRdb shows in-frame clones only, minus some. The sample yields about 280,000 clones, more than 75% seen once. The CDR3 is 17 residues long. The germline gives CDR1 MGHRA, CDR2 YSYEKL. The V and J ends lost 3 bases and 6 bases, in that order; junction bases with no gene match: 15. The rearrangement uses TRBV4-1 and TRBJ2-3; 7 nucleotides agree with TRBD2. The clonotype was recovered from a woman in her late teens or twenties in good health and CMV-seronegative. The sample taken for sequencing was PBMCs. DNA for the CDR3: TGCGCCAGCAGCCAGGGGGGAGCGCGGGAGTTTCCCGATACGCAGTATTTT. This sequence encodes CASSQGGAREFPDTQYF.